Sequencing of this T cell receptor beta chain was carried out in a study of T cell changes during pregnancy in multiple sclerosis. Method: immunoSEQ multiplex PCR; TCRdb's copy keeps in-frame clones and lacks some. Of approximately 22,000 clones in the sample, over 80% were seen once. The CDR3 extends over 13 amino acids. Trimming took 5 bases from V and 6 from J; bases not matched to a gene: 1. Germline V lookup: CDR1 MRHNA, CDR2 SNTAGT. The source is a female donor in good health, enrolled as a control in a pregnancy study. The sample consisted of CD8+ T cells from peripheral blood mononuclear cells, taken in the first trimester of pregnancy. The chain is built from TRBV6-4 and TRBJ2-1; 10 nucleotides match TRBD2. The CDR3 DNA sequence: TGTGCCAGCAGTAGCGGGGGGGCCAATGAGCAGTTCTTC. Its translation: CASSSGGANEQFF.